This TCR beta chain derives from a study of long-term antiretroviral therapy in people with HIV. The assay, immunoSEQ v3.0, was run at survey level. Clones were read by immunoSEQ multiplex PCR, and TCRdb kept only the in-frame ones, dropping some. Here the sample spans tens of thousands of clones, around 88% being singletons. The study drew at least one pre-ART and at least two post-ART PBMC samples from every donor. With V trimmed by 2 bases and J by 4 bases, 7 bases remained unmatched. The CDR3 totals 16 residues. Germline CDR1 is MNHEY and CDR2 is SMNVEV (reference sequence). This sequence joins TRBV27 and TRBJ2-2, with 7 bases fitting TRBD1. The source is a man aged 30 to 45 with HIV. Sequenced here: unsorted PBMCs, sampled less than 4.7 years after starting antiretroviral therapy. The CDR3 loop is CASSLVGAGGTGELFF. The CDR3 nucleotides read TGTGCCAGCAGTTTAGTGGGGGCAGGGGGCACCGGGGAGCTGTTTTTT.